This T cell receptor (beta chain) comes out of a study of blood T cell repertoires in COVID-19 (dated by TCRdb to the early 2020s). About the full investigation: Samples from collaborators originated in the United States, Italy and Spain and spanned both the acute and convalescent phases of COVID-19. The material from the prospective study consisted of cDNA or gDNA derived from T cells, B-cell-depleted T cells, or PBMCs. Subjects who had been exposed to COVID-19, were actively infected with it, or had recovered from it provided the deeply sampled blood TCRbeta repertoires that made up the dataset. The repertoires were made available in a free public database intended to serve as a resource for research on the immune response to SARS-CoV-2. The samples were drawn from the first 160 participants of the ongoing ImmuneRACE study and from 950 to 1,500 subjects provided by 6 global collaborators. Nearly every sample came with metadata listing a de-identified subject ID, COVID-19 status, age in years and sex. Where available, HLA class I and class II types were obtained from metadata supplied by the sample provider rather than from assay-based typing. What the authors observed across the whole study: The amount of clinical and demographic metadata varied by source and participant and was provided uncurated.

TCRbeta CDR3 regions were amplified from genomic DNA using the immunoSEQ Assay, a bias-controlled multiplex PCR. As for the authors' bioinformatics: Within the assay, amplification of reference gene primers was used to estimate how many nucleated cells each sample contained. To quantify the absolute abundance of each unique TCRbeta CDR3 rearrangement, sequence reads were collapsed and filtered. For each sample, productive Simpson clonality was calculated by taking the square root of Simpson's diversity index across productive rearrangements. In TCRdb, the immuneACCESS table is reduced to in-frame sequences with V and J assigned. These tables do not hold every clone; where another copy was compared, an unresolved V gene accounts for under half, and the others remain unexplained. That table is the source of V, J and clone size, and D and trimming were worked out from the DNA. Within this sample are roughly 150,000 clones, with 78% of them counted one time only. The biggest ten clones account for over 11% of the sample.

From the cysteine through the phenylalanine, the CDR3 covers 13 amino acids. Only the CDR3 region is kept as DNA, spanning 39 bases read in frame from base 1. The germline V and J ends show losses of 11 bases and 4 bases respectively, and no gene match explains 10 bases of the junction. From a lookup of the germline V gene (reference sequence), CDR1 and CDR2 are LNHDA and SQIVND. About this clone: Which antigen it targets is not known. Base quality data are lacking; no much larger clone is found one base away.

The collaborating institutions used their own protocols to collect whole blood in K2EDTA tubes. For TCRbeta analysis, collaborators shipped samples as frozen whole blood, isolated PBMCs, or DNA extracted from either of those sample types. The sequence joins TRBV19 to TRBJ1-1, with TRBD1 identical over 7 junction bases. The sample was peripheral blood. The TCR was taken from a woman older than 75 with acute or convalescent COVID-19. CDR3 protein: CAGNRGWGTEAFF. The DNA sequence reads TGTGCCGGAAACAGGGGTTGGGGCACTGAAGCTTTCTTT.